Each of the 5 T cell receptor beta chains below was sequenced from the same sample in a study of CD8+ T cells in alopecia areata. The sequencing template was cDNA reverse transcribed from extracted RNA. TCRdb keeps only in-frame clones here, not all; method: immunoSEQ multiplex PCR. The profile shows some 190,000 clones, approximately 72% of them singletons. Treatment noted: oral pan-JAK inhibitor, 5-10 mg twice daily. The sample here was CD4+ T cells sorted from blood, taken at approximately week 44, from a patient treated with tofacitinib. The receptor set was obtained from a human donor with alopecia areata.

CDR3 region: CAWSRRGLYEQYF. CDR3 nucleotides: TGTGCCTGGAGTCGCAGAGGGCTGTACGAGCAGTACTTC. This sequence joins TRBV30 and TRBJ2-7, with a weak D call TRBD2 (5 bases). Germline lookup yields CDR1 GTSNPN and CDR2 SVGIG (reference sequence). The CDR3 has 13 amino acids. V was cut by 2 bases and J by 4 bases, with 12 bases left in between.

This clone appeared once. The chain joins TRBV29-1 to TRBJ2-7, with D perhaps being TRBD1 or TRBD2 (5 bases each). The V gene lost 6 bases and the J gene lost 1 base, with 16 bases spanning the gap. The CDR3 has 14 residues. The V gene's germline CDR1 is SQVTM and CDR2 ANQGSEA. The chain's CDR3 is CSVTKWDGSYEQYF. The CDR3 coding sequence is TGCAGCGTCACGAAGTGGGACGGGTCCTACGAGCAGTACTTC.

The V call is TRBV5-6, the J call TRBJ2-7, with D perhaps TRBD1 or TRBD2 (5 bases each). Trimming took off 3 bases at V and 6 bases at J, with 16 bases between the two ends. The CDR3 is made up of 14 amino acids. Looked up from germline, CDR1 is SGHDT and CDR2 is YYEEEE. Here the CDR3 DNA reads TGTGCCAGCAGCTCGCCGGGGCGTTCCGGCGAGCAGTACTTC. Its protein product is CASSSPGRSGEQYF.

This chain uses TRBV25-1 with TRBJ1-1; perhaps TRBD1 as D (5 bases). Germline V gene data show CDR1 as MGHDK and CDR2 as SYGVNS. Trimming left V 6 bases short and J 4 bases short, with 12 bases between. The CDR3 loop spans 13 amino acids. This chain's CDR3 is CASSMGRGTEAFF. The CDR3 coding sequence is TGTGCCAGCAGCATGGGAAGGGGCACTGAAGCTTTCTTT.

The chain carries TRBV5-1 and TRBJ2-7, with 8 bases aligning to TRBD1. The CDR3 is 15 amino acids. Germline V CDR1 and CDR2: SGHRS, YFSETQ. V lost 5 bases to trimming and J lost 3 bases; unmatched junction nucleotides: 10. CDR3 sequence (DNA): TGCGCCAGCAGACCCGGACAGGGCAAGGACTACGAGCAGTACTTC. Residues: CASRPGQGKDYEQYF.